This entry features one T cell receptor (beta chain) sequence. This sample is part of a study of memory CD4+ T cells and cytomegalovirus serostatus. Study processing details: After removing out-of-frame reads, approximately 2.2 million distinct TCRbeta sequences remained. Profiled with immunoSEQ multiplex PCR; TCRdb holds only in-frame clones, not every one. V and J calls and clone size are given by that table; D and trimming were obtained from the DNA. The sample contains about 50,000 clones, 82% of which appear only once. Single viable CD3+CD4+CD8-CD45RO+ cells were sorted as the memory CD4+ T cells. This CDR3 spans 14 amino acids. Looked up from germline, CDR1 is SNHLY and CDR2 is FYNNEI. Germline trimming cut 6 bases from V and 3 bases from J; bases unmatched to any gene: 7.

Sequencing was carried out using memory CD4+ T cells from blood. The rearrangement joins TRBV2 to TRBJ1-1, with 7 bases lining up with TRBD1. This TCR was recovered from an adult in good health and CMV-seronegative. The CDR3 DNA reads TGTGCCAGCAGACGGGACAGCAAATACACTGAAGCTTTCTTT. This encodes CASRRDSKYTEAFF.